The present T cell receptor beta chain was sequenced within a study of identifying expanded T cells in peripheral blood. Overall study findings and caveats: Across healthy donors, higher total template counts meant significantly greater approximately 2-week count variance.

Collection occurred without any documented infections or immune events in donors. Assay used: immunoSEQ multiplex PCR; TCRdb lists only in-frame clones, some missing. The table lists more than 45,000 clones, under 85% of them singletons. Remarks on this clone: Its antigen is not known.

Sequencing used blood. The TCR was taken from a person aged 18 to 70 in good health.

The DNA for the CDR3 is TGTGCCAGCAGCTTTCCGGGGACAGGGAACACTGAAGCTTTCTTT. Amino acid sequence: CASSFPGTGNTEAFF. The chain recombines TRBV5-6 with TRBJ1-1; 8 nucleotides agree with TRBD1. J lost 1 base, V lost 2 bases, and 4 bases had no gene match. This CDR3 has 15 residues. In germline, CDR1 is SGHDT, CDR2 YYEEEE.